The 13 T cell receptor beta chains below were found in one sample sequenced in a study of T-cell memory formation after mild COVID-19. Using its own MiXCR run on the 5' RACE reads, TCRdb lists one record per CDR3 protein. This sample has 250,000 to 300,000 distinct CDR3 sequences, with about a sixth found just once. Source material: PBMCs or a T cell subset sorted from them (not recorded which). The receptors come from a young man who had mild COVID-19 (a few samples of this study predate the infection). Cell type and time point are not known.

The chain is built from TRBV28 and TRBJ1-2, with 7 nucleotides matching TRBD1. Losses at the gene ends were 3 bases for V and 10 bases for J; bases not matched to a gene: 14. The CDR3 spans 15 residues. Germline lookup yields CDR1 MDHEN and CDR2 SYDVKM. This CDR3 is CASSFAGGGNLVYTF. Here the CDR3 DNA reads TGTGCCAGCAGTTTTGCAGGGGGTGGGAACTTGGTCTACACCTTC.

The CDR3 coding sequence is TGTGCCAGCAGCCTATCCGGGACAGGGAACAGGCAGTACTTC. It yields the protein CASSLSGTGNRQYF. The chain has TRBV2 and TRBJ2-7, with 9 bases identical to TRBD1. Germline trimming cut 6 bases from V and 9 bases from J; bases unmatched to any gene: 12. The CDR3 is 14 amino acids. Germline V gene data show CDR1 as SNHLY and CDR2 as FYNNEI.

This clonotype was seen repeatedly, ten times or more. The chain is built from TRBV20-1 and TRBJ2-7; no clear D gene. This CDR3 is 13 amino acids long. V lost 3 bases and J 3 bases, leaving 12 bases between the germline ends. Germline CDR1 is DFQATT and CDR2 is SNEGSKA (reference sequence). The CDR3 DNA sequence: TGCAGTGCTAGTACTCCAGCCGACTACGAGCAGTACGTC. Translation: CSASTPADYEQYV.

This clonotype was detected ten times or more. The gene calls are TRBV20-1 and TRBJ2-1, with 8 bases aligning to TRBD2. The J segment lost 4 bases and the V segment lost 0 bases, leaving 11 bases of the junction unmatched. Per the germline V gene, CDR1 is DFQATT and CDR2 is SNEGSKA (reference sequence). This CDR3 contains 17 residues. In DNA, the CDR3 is TGCAGTGCTAGAGATAGGTCGGGGACTAGTCTTTACAATGAGCAGTTCTTC. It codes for CSARDRSGTSLYNEQFF.

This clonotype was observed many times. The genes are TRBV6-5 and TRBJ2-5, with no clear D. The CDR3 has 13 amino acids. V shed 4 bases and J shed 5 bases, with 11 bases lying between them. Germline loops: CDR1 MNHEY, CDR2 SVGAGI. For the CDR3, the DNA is TGTGCCAGCAGTTCCGGGCCAAGGGAGACCCAGTACTTC. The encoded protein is CASSSGPRETQYF.

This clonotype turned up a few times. The CDR3 loop reads CASSVGAGVSYEQYV. The CDR3 DNA is TGTGCCAGCAGCGTGGGAGCGGGAGTCTCCTACGAGCAGTACGTC. The gene calls are TRBV9 and TRBJ2-7, with 8 bases aligning to TRBD2. Germline V lookup: CDR1 SGDLS, CDR2 YYNGEE. The CDR3 is 15 residues long. J lost 0 bases, V lost 2 bases, and 4 bases had no gene match.

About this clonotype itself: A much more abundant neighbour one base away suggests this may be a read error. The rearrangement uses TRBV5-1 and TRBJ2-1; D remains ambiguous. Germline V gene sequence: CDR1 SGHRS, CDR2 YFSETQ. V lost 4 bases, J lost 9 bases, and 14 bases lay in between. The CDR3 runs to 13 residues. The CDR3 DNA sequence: TGCGCCAGCAGCCGTGTTATAGTGGGTGAGCAGTTCTTC. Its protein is CASSRVIVGEQFF. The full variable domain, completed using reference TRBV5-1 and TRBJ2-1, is KAGVTQTPRYLIKTRGQQVTLSCSPISGHRSVSWYQQTPGQGLQFLFEYFSETQRNKGNFPGRFSGRQFSNSRSEMNVSTLELGDSALYLCASSRVIVGEQFFGPGTRLTVL.

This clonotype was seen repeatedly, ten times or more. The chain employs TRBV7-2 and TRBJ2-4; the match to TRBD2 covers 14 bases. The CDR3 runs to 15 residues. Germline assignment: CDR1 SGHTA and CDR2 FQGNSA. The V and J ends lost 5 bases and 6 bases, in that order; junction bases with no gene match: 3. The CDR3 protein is CASSVGLAGGNIQYF. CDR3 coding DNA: TGTGCCAGCAGCGTCGGACTAGCGGGGGGAAACATTCAGTACTTC.

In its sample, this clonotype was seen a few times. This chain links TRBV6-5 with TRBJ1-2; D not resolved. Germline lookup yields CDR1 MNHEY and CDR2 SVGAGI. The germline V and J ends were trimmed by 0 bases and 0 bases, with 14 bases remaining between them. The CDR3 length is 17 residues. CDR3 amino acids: CASSYSKVAVANYGYTF. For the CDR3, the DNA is TGTGCCAGCAGTTACTCGAAGGTCGCGGTAGCTAACTATGGCTACACCTTC.

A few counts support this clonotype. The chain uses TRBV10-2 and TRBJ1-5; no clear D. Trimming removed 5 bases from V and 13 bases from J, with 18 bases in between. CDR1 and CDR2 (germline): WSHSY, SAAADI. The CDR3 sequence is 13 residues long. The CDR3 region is CASSTLVESPQHF. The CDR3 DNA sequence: TGCGCCAGCAGTACCCTCGTGGAGTCTCCTCAGCATTTT.

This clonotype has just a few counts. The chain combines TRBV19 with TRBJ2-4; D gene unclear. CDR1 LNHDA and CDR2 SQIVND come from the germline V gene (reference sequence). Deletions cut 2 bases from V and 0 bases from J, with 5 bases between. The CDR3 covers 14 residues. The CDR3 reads CASSIPGAKNIQYF. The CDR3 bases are TGTGCCAGTAGTATACCGGGAGCCAAAAACATTCAGTACTTC.

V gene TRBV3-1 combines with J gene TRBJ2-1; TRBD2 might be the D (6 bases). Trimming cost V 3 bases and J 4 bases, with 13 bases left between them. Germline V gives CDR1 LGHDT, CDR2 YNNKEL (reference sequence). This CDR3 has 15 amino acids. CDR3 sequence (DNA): TGTGCCAGCAGCCAGGGGGGAGAAGGGTACAATGAGCAGTTCTTC. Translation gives CASSQGGEGYNEQFF.

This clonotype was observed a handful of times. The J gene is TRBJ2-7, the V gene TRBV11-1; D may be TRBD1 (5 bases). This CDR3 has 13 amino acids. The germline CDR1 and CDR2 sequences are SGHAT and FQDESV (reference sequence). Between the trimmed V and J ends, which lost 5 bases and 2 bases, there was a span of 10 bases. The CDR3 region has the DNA TGTGCCAGCAGCCTACAGGAACCCTACGAGCAGTACGTC. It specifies CASSLQEPYEQYV.